These 24 T cell receptor beta chains originate from one sample sequenced in a study of blood T cell repertoires in COVID-19. TCRdb keeps only in-frame clones here, not all; method: immunoSEQ multiplex PCR. Here the sample spans about 300,000 clones, 86% being singletons. The source material was peripheral blood. The origin of the receptors is a woman between 45 and 60 years old with acute or convalescent COVID-19.

The chain links TRBV19 to TRBJ1-2, with D possibly TRBD1 on 6 matching bases. V lost 6 bases, J lost 2 bases, and 7 bases lay in between. This CDR3 contains 12 residues. CDR1 LNHDA and CDR2 SQIVND come from the germline V gene (reference sequence). The CDR3 DNA reads TGTGCCAGTAGCGACAGGAACTATGGCTACACCTTC. Protein product: CASSDRNYGYTF.

This clone was counted a single time. This chain uses TRBV2 with TRBJ1-5; no clear D gene. The CDR3 runs to 17 residues. Trimming pared 2 bases from V and 3 bases from J, leaving 17 bases between. Germline-derived CDR1 and CDR2 are SNHLY and FYNNEI. The CDR3 sequence: CASSERSEFYNNQPQHF. The CDR3 nucleotides read TGTGCCAGCAGTGAACGAAGTGAGTTTTATAACAATCAGCCCCAGCATTTT.

This chain joins TRBV5-4 and TRBJ2-3, with TRBD2 as a possible D gene (6 bases). This CDR3 contains 16 residues. Germline V CDR1 and CDR2: SGHNT, YYREEE (reference sequence). V was pared by 0 bases and J by 3 bases, with 14 bases between. CDR3 amino acids: CASSLGGTRRTDTQYF. In DNA form, the CDR3 reads TGTGCCAGCAGCTTGGGTGGGACTCGTCGGACAGATACGCAGTATTTT.

This clone has a single count. The chain combines TRBV3-1 (or the pseudogene TRBV3-2) with TRBJ2-1; TRBD1 agrees at 12 bases. Germline V CDR1 and CDR2: LGHDT, YNNKEL (reference sequence). The junction had 5 bases not matched to a gene; V was cut back by 3 bases and J by 8 bases. The CDR3 spans 15 residues. The CDR3 nucleotides read TGTGCCAGCAGCCACGGGACAGGGGGCTCGGATGAGCAGTTCTTC. Translated, it gives CASSHGTGGSDEQFF.

The chain has TRBV5-1 and TRBJ2-2, with a tentative D call TRBD2 (6 bases). Looked up from germline, CDR1 is SGHRS and CDR2 is YFSETQ. V gave up 2 bases and J gave up 6 bases, with 11 bases separating them. The CDR3 covers 14 residues. The CDR3 DNA reads as TGCGCCAGCAGCTTAAAAACTAGCTCCGGGGAGCTGTTTTTT. It is translated as CASSLKTSSGELFF.

The gene calls are TRBV7-8 and TRBJ2-6; possibly TRBD1 for D (6 bases). This CDR3 comprises 16 residues. The V and J ends lost 1 base and 2 bases respectively, with 9 bases between them. Per germline, CDR1 SGHVS and CDR2 FQNEAQ. The CDR3 nucleotides are TGTGCCAGCAGCTTAGAGGCAGGGGCTGGGGCCAACGTCCTGACTTTC. Encoded protein: CASSLEAGAGANVLTF.

J is TRBJ1-5 and V is TRBV28, with a tentative D call TRBD1 (5 bases). The CDR3 length is 15 residues. Germline values: CDR1 MDHEN, CDR2 SYDVKM. With 2 bases removed from V and 3 bases from J, the gap between germline ends came to 11 bases. CDR3 sequence (DNA): TGTGCCAGCAGTTTAGCGGCAGGGTTCAATCAGCCCCAGCATTTT. This gives the protein CASSLAAGFNQPQHF.

V is TRBV27 and J is TRBJ2-7; TRBD2 matches 8 bases. The ends lost 4 bases at V and 4 bases at J; junction bases unmatched: 6. From germline, CDR1 is MNHEY and CDR2 SMNVEV (reference sequence). The CDR3 runs to 14 residues. CDR3 in amino acids: CASSSSGGRYEQYF. CDR3 DNA sequence: TGTGCCAGCAGTTCCTCGGGAGGGCGGTACGAGCAGTACTTC.

V and J are TRBV4-2 and TRBJ2-3; possibly TRBD2 for D (6 bases). Trimming cost V 4 bases and J 4 bases, with 18 bases left between them. Germline loops: CDR1 LGHNA, CDR2 YNFKEQ. CDR3 length equals 16 residues. CDR3: CASSRGVAESADTQYF. Written as DNA, the CDR3 is TGTGCCAGCAGCCGCGGGGTAGCGGAGAGTGCAGATACGCAGTATTTT.

The V gene is TRBV2, the J gene TRBJ2-3; 8 bases fit TRBD2. Trimming took 4 bases from V and 2 from J; bases not matched to a gene: 20. CDR3 length: 20 residues. CDR1 and CDR2 from the germline V gene are SNHLY and FYNNEI. The CDR3 DNA is TGTGCCAGCAGTGTCTTAGGCGCTAGCGGGTCACTTTCCGTCACAGATACGCAGTATTTT. Protein: CASSVLGASGSLSVTDTQYF.

This rearrangement joins TRBV28 to TRBJ2-3; 9 bases map to TRBD1. V shed 3 bases, J shed 6 bases, and the junction held 7 bases outside the gene matches. This CDR3 contains 15 residues. Germline lookup yields CDR1 MDHEN and CDR2 SYDVKM. The CDR3 region is CASSFSDRGGDTQYF. The CDR3 nucleotides read TGTGCCAGCAGTTTTTCGGACAGGGGTGGCGATACGCAGTATTTT.

The rearrangement links TRBV28 to TRBJ1-4, with D unresolved. V shed 2 bases and J shed 0 bases, with 10 bases lying between them. The germline CDR1 and CDR2 sequences are MDHEN and SYDVKM. CDR3 size: 16 residues. Here the CDR3 reads CASSLGQDSTNEKLFF. CDR3 bases: TGTGCCAGCAGTTTAGGGCAGGACTCAACTAATGAAAAACTGTTTTTT.

This rearrangement joins TRBV5-1 to TRBJ1-1; TRBD1 matches at 8 bases. Looked up from germline, CDR1 is SGHRS and CDR2 is YFSETQ. CDR3 length: 14 amino acids. The V and J ends lost 4 bases and 3 bases, in that order; junction bases with no gene match: 5. The CDR3 protein is CASSQQGVDTEAFF. In DNA, the CDR3 is TGCGCCAGCAGCCAACAGGGGGTTGACACTGAAGCTTTCTTT.

This rearrangement joins TRBV6-5 to TRBJ2-2; the match to TRBD1 covers 9 bases. V shed 6 bases and J 2 bases; nucleotides not matched to a gene: 4. CDR1 and CDR2 (germline): MNHEY, SVGAGI. The CDR3 length is 15 residues. CDR3 nucleotides: TGTGCCAGCAGACAGGGGGCGTCAAACACCGGGGAGCTGTTTTTT. Protein product: CASRQGASNTGELFF.

This clone has just one count. The chain has TRBV5-6 and TRBJ2-2; D is unresolved. Germline V gene lookup returns CDR1 SGHDT and CDR2 YYEEEE. This CDR3 is 16 amino acids long. The germline V and J ends were trimmed by 1 base and 6 bases, with 16 bases remaining between them. The CDR3 DNA reads TGTGCCAGCAGCTTGACCCCAGTTTTGGTGTCCGGGGAGCTGTTTTTT. It translates to CASSLTPVLVSGELFF.

CDR3 bases: TGTGCCAGCAGCTTGTACGGGGGACAGGCCAGCTCTGGGGCCAACGTCCTGACTTTC. This encodes CASSLYGGQASSGANVLTF. The J gene is TRBJ2-6, the V gene TRBV5-6; 8 positions match TRBD1. CDR1 SGHDT and CDR2 YYEEEE come from the germline V gene. The CDR3 extends over 19 amino acids. Trimming cost V 1 base and J 0 bases; bases outside gene matches: 9.

The chain combines TRBV18 with TRBJ2-3; TRBD2 matches at 10 bases. The length of the CDR3 is 16 residues. The V and J ends lost 0 bases and 6 bases, in that order; junction bases with no gene match: 6. CDR1 and CDR2 from the germline V gene are KGHSH and LQKENI. The DNA for the CDR3 is TGTGCCAGCTCACCACCGAGCGGGAGGGGATCGGATACGCAGTATTTT. Residues: CASSPPSGRGSDTQYF.

The gene calls are TRBV4-1 and TRBJ2-1, with 8 bases aligning to TRBD1. J gave up 3 bases and V 3 bases, and 7 bases lay outside the gene matches. Germline lookup yields CDR1 MGHRA and CDR2 YSYEKL. The length of the CDR3 is 16 residues. The CDR3 reads CASSHGRTGLYNEQFF. The CDR3 region has the DNA TGCGCCAGCAGCCACGGCAGGACAGGGCTCTACAATGAGCAGTTCTTC.

The chain joins TRBV24-1 to TRBJ2-2; 9 bases map to TRBD2. This CDR3 has 15 residues. CDR1 and CDR2 (germline): KGHDR, SFDVKD. The V segment lost 5 bases and the J segment 6 bases; nucleotides outside the gene matches: 6. The CDR3 sequence: CATSGAGGPAGELFF. The CDR3 region has the DNA TGTGCCACCAGTGGGGCGGGAGGGCCGGCCGGGGAGCTGTTTTTT.

CDR3 protein: CASSVSPTPDEKLFF. The CDR3 DNA sequence: TGTGCCAGCAGCGTCTCGCCAACTCCTGATGAAAAACTGTTTTTT. This chain links TRBV9 with TRBJ1-4; D is unclear. With 2 bases removed from V and 6 bases from J, the gap between germline ends came to 14 bases. Germline V gene sequence: CDR1 SGDLS, CDR2 YYNGEE. This CDR3 spans 15 amino acids. The entire variable domain, with the rest obtained from reference TRBV9 and TRBJ1-4, is as follows: DSGVTQTPKHLITATGQRVTLRCSPRSGDLSVYWYQQSLDQGLQFLIQYYNGEERAKGNILERFSAQQFPDLHSELNLSSLELGDSALYFCASSVSPTPDEKLFFGSGTQLSVL.

The V and J genes are TRBV7-9 and TRBJ1-5; tentative D call: TRBD1 (5 bases). Trimming removed 1 base from V and 4 bases from J, with 14 bases in between. This CDR3 has 16 residues. CDR1 and CDR2 (germline): SEHNR, FQNEAQ (reference sequence). The CDR3 nucleotides read TGTGCCAGCAGCTTAGTCCTAGGGGCCGCTAATCAGCCCCAGCATTTT. It yields the protein CASSLVLGAANQPQHF.

V gene TRBV7-3 combines with J gene TRBJ2-1, with D perhaps matching TRBD1 (7 bases). V lost 5 bases and J lost 4, with 15 bases in between. The germline V gene has CDR1 SGHTA and CDR2 FQGTGA. The CDR3 totals 15 residues. The CDR3, as DNA: TGTGCCAGCAGCGTTTCGGGGGACAGATACAATGAGCAGTTCTTC. It translates to CASSVSGDRYNEQFF.

This chain links TRBV18 with TRBJ1-2, with TRBD1 identical over 8 bases. The CDR3 covers 15 residues. The junction had 11 bases not matched to a gene; V was cut back by 3 bases and J by 8 bases. Germline CDR1 KGHSH, CDR2 LQKENI. As DNA, the CDR3 is TGTGCCAGCTCACCGGAGACAGGGGAGGCTAGAGGCTACACCTTC. Its protein product is CASSPETGEARGYTF.

Written as DNA, the CDR3 is TGTGCCAGCAGCGCACTAGCGGGAGTTCCCGGGGAGCTGTTTTTT. Translation gives CASSALAGVPGELFF. The chain recombines TRBV6-2 or TRBV6-3 with TRBJ2-2; 11 positions agree with TRBD2. Germline V gene data show CDR1 as MNHEY and CDR2 as SVGEGT. This CDR3 has 15 amino acids. Trimming took 6 bases from V and 6 from J; bases not matched to a gene: 6.